These 9 T cell receptor beta chains originate from one sample sequenced in a study of draining lymph node invasion in breast cancer. TCRdb fed the bulk RNA-seq reads into MiXCR, producing one record per CDR3 protein. The sample shows almost 2,500 distinct CDR3 sequences, 85% of them seen only once. The CD4+ CD45RA- CD25- gate defined the sorted memory conventional CD4 T cells. Sequences were obtained from sorted memory CD4+ effector T cells from a lymph node. Every receptor here comes from a female donor with luminal breast cancer.

This clonotype came up a few times. The genes are TRBV7-2 and TRBJ2-1; 8 positions agree with TRBD1. The CDR3 is 14 residues long. In germline, CDR1 is SGHTA, CDR2 FQGNSA. After removal of 3 bases from V and 7 bases from J, the junction contained 5 bases not matched to a gene. Here the CDR3 DNA reads TGTGCCAGCAGCTTCCGGACAGGGCAGAATGAGCAGTTCTTC. Translation gives CASSFRTGQNEQFF.

The chain couples TRBV20-1 to TRBJ2-1, with 12 bases matching TRBD1. Trimming at V came to 3 bases and at J to 0 bases, leaving 6 bases not matched to a gene. Germline lookup yields CDR1 DFQATT and CDR2 SNEGSKA (reference sequence). CDR3 length: 17 residues. The CDR3 loop reads CSARGDRGLRSYNEQFF. The CDR3 DNA follows: TGCAGTGCTAGGGGGGACAGGGGGCTTCGCTCCTACAATGAGCAGTTCTTC.

This clonotype was seen a handful of times. CDR3 bases: TGTGCGTCGAAAGGGACACCCGTGGCAGATACGCAGTATTTT. Protein product: CASKGTPVADTQYF. The J gene is TRBJ2-3, the V gene TRBV19; perhaps TRBD1 as D (6 bases). Germline CDR1 LNHDA, CDR2 SQIVND (reference sequence). The CDR3 is 14 amino acids.

Only a few counts were recorded for this clonotype. V usage is TRBV7-2 and J usage is TRBJ2-7, with 9 bases aligning to TRBD1. Trimming cost V 5 bases and J 3 bases; bases outside gene matches: 8. CDR3 length: 15 residues. Germline V lookup: CDR1 SGHTA, CDR2 FQGNSA. The CDR3 coding sequence is TGTGCCAGCAGCACCCCGGGACAGGGTATCTACGAGCAGTACTTC. It specifies CASSTPGQGIYEQYF.

As regards this clonotype: The junction departs from the called germline gene at one end, perhaps through a read error. The rearrangement uses TRBV12-3 or TRBV12-4 and TRBJ2-7, with 11 bases matching TRBD1. CDR3 length: 13 amino acids. This chain's CDR3 is CASSRTGGWFSSF. As DNA, the CDR3 is TGTGCCAGCAGTCGGACAGGGGGCTGGTTTTCTTCCTTC.

V gene TRBV27 combines with J gene TRBJ1-1; no firm D call. CDR3 length: 13 amino acids. Trimming took off 7 bases at V and 0 bases at J, with 9 bases between the two ends. CDR1 and CDR2 from the germline V gene are MNHEY and SMNVEV (reference sequence). CDR3 loop: CASKDSMNTEAFF. The DNA for the CDR3 is TGTGCCAGCAAGGATTCAATGAACACTGAAGCTTTCTTT.

The rearrangement uses TRBV19 and TRBJ2-3; 7 bases are a match to TRBD1. Trimming cost V 10 bases and J 0 bases; bases outside gene matches: 7. The germline V gene has CDR1 LNHDA and CDR2 SQIVND (reference sequence). This CDR3 is built from 14 residues. The CDR3 is CATVDRQSTDTQYF. The CDR3 DNA follows: TGTGCCACCGTGGACAGGCAGAGCACAGATACGCAGTATTTT.

This chain joins TRBV30 and TRBJ1-2; tentatively, D is TRBD1 (6 bases). CDR1 is GTSNPN, CDR2 SVGIG, per germline (reference sequence). V dropped 2 bases and J dropped 8 bases, with 27 bases sitting between them. The CDR3 sequence is 17 residues long. CDR3 DNA: TGTGCCTGGAGTAAAGGCGGGGGCATCCGAAAAGGGAGCGGCTACACCTTC. Protein: CAWSKGGGIRKGSGYTF.

This sequence joins TRBV7-2 and TRBJ1-5; 10 bases match TRBD1. The CDR3 is 16 amino acids. CDR1 SGHTA and CDR2 FQGNSA come from the germline V gene. The J segment lost 6 bases and the V segment lost 4 bases, leaving 9 bases of the junction unmatched. The CDR3 loop reads CASSYSGTGVSQPQHF. CDR3 in DNA: TGTGCCAGCAGCTACTCCGGGACAGGGGTCAGTCAGCCCCAGCATTTT. The whole variable domain, remainder taken from reference TRBV7-2 and TRBJ1-5, is GAGVSQSPSNKVTEKGKDVELRCDPISGHTALYWYRQSLGQGLEFLIYFQGNSAPDKSGLPSDRFSAERTGGSVSTLTIQRTQQEDSAVYLCASSYSGTGVSQPQHFGDGTRLSIL.